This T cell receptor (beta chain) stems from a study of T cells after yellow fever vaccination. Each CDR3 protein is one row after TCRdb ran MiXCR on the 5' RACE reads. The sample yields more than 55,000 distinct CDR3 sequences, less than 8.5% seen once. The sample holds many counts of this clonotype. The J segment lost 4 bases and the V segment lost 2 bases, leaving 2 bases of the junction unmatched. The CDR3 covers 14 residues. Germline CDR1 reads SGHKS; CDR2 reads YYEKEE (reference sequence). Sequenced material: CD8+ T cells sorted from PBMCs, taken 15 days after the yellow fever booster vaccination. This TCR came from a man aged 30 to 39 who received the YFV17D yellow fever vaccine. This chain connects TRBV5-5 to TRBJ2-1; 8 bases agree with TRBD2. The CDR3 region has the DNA TGTGCCAGCAGCTTCCAGCGGGGGTACAATGAGCAGTTCTTC. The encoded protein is CASSFQRGYNEQFF. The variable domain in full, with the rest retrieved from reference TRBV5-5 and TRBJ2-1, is DAGVTQSPTHLIKTRGQQVTLRCSPISGHKSVSWYQQVLGQGPQFIFQYYEKEERGRGNFPDRFSARQFPNYSSELNVNALLLGDSALYLCASSFQRGYNEQFFGPGTRLTVL.